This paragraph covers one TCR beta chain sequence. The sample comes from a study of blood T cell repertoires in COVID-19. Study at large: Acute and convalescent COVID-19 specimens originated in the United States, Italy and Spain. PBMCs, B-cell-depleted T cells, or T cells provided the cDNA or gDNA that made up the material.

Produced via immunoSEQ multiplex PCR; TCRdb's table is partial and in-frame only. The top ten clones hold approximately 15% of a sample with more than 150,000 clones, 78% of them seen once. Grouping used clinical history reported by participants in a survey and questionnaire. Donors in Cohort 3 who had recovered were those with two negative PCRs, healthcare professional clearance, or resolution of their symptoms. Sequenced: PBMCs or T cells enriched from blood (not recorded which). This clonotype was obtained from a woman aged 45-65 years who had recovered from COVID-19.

The CDR3 sequence is CASSSRQGGGELFF. The CDR3 DNA sequence: TGTGCCAGCAGCTCCCGACAGGGTGGCGGGGAGCTGTTTTTT. V is TRBV11-3 and J is TRBJ2-2; 7 nucleotides match TRBD1. The germline gives CDR1 SGHNT, CDR2 YENEEA. The J segment lost 7 bases and the V segment lost 4 bases, leaving 6 bases of the junction unmatched. This CDR3 has 14 amino acids.